This entry lists 17 T cell receptor beta chains sequenced from one sample in a study of blood T cell repertoires in COVID-19. Sequencing was performed with immunoSEQ multiplex PCR; in TCRdb, only in-frame clones are kept and a portion is missing. This table holds some 390,000 clones, approximately 90% found once. Sequencing input: PBMCs or T cells enriched from blood (not recorded which). Every receptor here comes from a man younger than 45 who had recovered from COVID-19.

This chain uses TRBV12-3 or TRBV12-4 with TRBJ1-2; D ambiguous. V lost 6 bases, J lost 0 bases, and 8 bases lay in between. This CDR3 is 13 amino acids long. The CDR3 is CASSGGANYGYTF. CDR3 in DNA: TGTGCCAGCAGCGGAGGTGCTAACTATGGCTACACCTTC.

CDR3 coding DNA: TGTGCCAGCAGCGCGGACAGGACCTATGGCTACACCTTC. It is translated as CASSADRTYGYTF. The chain uses TRBV5-4 and TRBJ1-2; 7 bases line up with TRBD1. J lost 4 bases, V lost 4 bases, and 4 bases had no gene match. Germline V CDR1 and CDR2: SGHNT, YYREEE (reference sequence). The CDR3 length is 13 residues. Full variable domain (rest looked up from reference TRBV5-4 and TRBJ1-2): ETGVTQSPTHLIKTRGQQVTLRCSSQSGHNTVSWYQQALGQGPQFIFQYYREEENGRGNFPPRFSGLQFPNYSSELNVNALELDDSALYLCASSADRTYGYTFGSGTRLTVV.

This sequence joins TRBV7-6 and TRBJ2-5; tentative D call: TRBD2 (5 bases). V lost 2 bases and J 3 bases, leaving 13 bases between the germline ends. CDR1 is SGHVS and CDR2 is FNYEAQ in the germline V gene. This CDR3 spans 15 amino acids. The CDR3 nucleotides are TGTGCCAGCAGCTTAACAATCTGGGAGAAAGAGACCCAGTACTTC. The encoded protein is CASSLTIWEKETQYF.

This chain joins TRBV6-5 and TRBJ1-1; perhaps TRBD1 as D (6 bases). The germline V gene encodes CDR1 MNHEY and CDR2 SVGAGI. Trimming removed 6 bases at V and 3 bases at J, with 11 bases between. The CDR3 runs 13 residues. CDR3 DNA sequence: TGTGCCAGCAGCCCACAGGGATACACTGAAGCTTTCTTT. Its translation is CASSPQGYTEAFF.

The chain recombines TRBV2 with TRBJ2-1, with 7 bases identical to TRBD2. Germline CDR1 reads SNHLY; CDR2 reads FYNNEI. The CDR3 has 15 amino acids. V dropped 5 bases and J dropped 6; count of bases not matched to a gene: 10. As DNA, the CDR3 is TGTGCCAGCAGTCTCCTACGACTAGCAGGCAATGAGCAGTTCTTC. This codes for CASSLLRLAGNEQFF.

The V call is TRBV7-8, the J call TRBJ2-7, with D possibly matching TRBD1 (5 bases). This CDR3 has 15 amino acids. Between the trimmed V and J ends, which lost 4 bases and 2 bases, there was a span of 15 bases. The germline gives CDR1 SGHVS, CDR2 FQNEAQ. The CDR3 nucleotides are TGTGCCAGCAGCTATCGGGTAGTAGGGGCCTACGAGCAGTACTTC. It is translated as CASSYRVVGAYEQYF.

The chain is built from TRBV29-1 and TRBJ2-7, with D tentatively TRBD2 (6 bases). Trimming stripped 4 bases from V and 3 bases from J, with 7 bases between. The CDR3 has 11 residues. Germline V gives CDR1 SQVTM, CDR2 ANQGSEA. The CDR3 region is CSVGGDYEQYF. The CDR3 DNA is TGCAGCGTTGGGGGGGACTACGAGCAGTACTTC.

The V call is TRBV7-2, the J call TRBJ1-4, with D unclear. Germline V gene data show CDR1 as SGHTA and CDR2 as FQGNSA. This CDR3 is 14 amino acids long. V lost 5 bases and J 5 bases, leaving 12 bases between the germline ends. DNA of the CDR3: TGTGCCAGCAGCGCCTCGGGAGGGAATGAAAAACTGTTTTTT. Translated, it gives CASSASGGNEKLFF.

The DNA of the CDR3 is TGTGCCAGCAGTGAAGCGCGCGCGGGTTTAAGATTCTTC. This codes for CASSEARAGLRFF. The V gene is TRBV2, the J gene TRBJ2-1, with D perhaps matching TRBD2 (5 bases). Germline V gene lookup returns CDR1 SNHLY and CDR2 FYNNEI. V shed 0 bases and J shed 16 bases, with 16 bases lying between them. This CDR3 has 13 residues.

With respect to this clone: Other nucleotide sequences from this sample produce the same CDR3. V and J are TRBV5-1 and TRBJ2-2, with 9 bases lining up with TRBD1. Germline CDR1 and CDR2: SGHRS and YFSETQ. The CDR3 sequence is 15 residues long. Trimming at V came to 3 bases and at J to 5 bases, leaving 5 bases not matched to a gene. In nucleotides, the CDR3 is TGCGCCAGCAGCTCGGTGACAGGGGGGACCGGGGAGCTGTTTTTT. It is translated as CASSSVTGGTGELFF.

The rearrangement links TRBV9 to TRBJ1-6; D is uncertain. Germline V gene sequence: CDR1 SGDLS, CDR2 YYNGEE. V was shortened by 3 bases and J by 0 bases, with 10 bases between the two germline ends. The CDR3 totals 16 residues. In DNA form, the CDR3 reads TGTGCCAGCAGCGGAGGAGTGAGCTCCTATAATTCACCCCTCCACTTT. Its protein product is CASSGGVSSYNSPLHF.

The chain has TRBV30 and TRBJ2-5, with 10 positions matching TRBD2. CDR3 length: 13 amino acids. The ends lost 4 bases at V and 4 bases at J; junction bases unmatched: 3. CDR1 is GTSNPN and CDR2 is SVGIG in the germline V gene (reference sequence). The CDR3 sequence: CAWTLAGVETQYF. CDR3 bases: TGTGCCTGGACGCTAGCGGGAGTAGAGACCCAGTACTTC.

The rearrangement joins TRBV29-1 to TRBJ2-5, with TRBD2 matching over 9 bases. The V gene's germline CDR1 is SQVTM and CDR2 ANQGSEA. This CDR3 comprises 15 residues. Losses at the gene ends were 4 bases for V and 3 bases for J; bases not matched to a gene: 9. The DNA for the CDR3 is TGCAGCGTTGTCGGTCTAGCGGGGAGGGAAGAGACCCAGTACTTC. Encoded protein: CSVVGLAGREETQYF.

The genes are TRBV14 and TRBJ1-4, with 7 bases fitting TRBD1. Germline values: CDR1 SGHDN, CDR2 FVKESK. V shed 5 bases, J shed 7 bases, and the junction held 7 bases outside the gene matches. The CDR3 consists of 14 residues. The CDR3 nucleotides read TGTGCCAGCAGCAGACAGGGCTCGGGTGAAAAACTGTTTTTT. This sequence encodes CASSRQGSGEKLFF. Variable domain in full (rest from reference TRBV14 and TRBJ1-4): EAGVTQFPSHSVIEKGQTVTLRCDPISGHDNLYWYRRVMGKEIKFLLHFVKESKQDESGMPNNRFLAERTGGTYSTLKVQPAELEDSGVYFCASSRQGSGEKLFFGSGTQLSVL.

This chain uses TRBV24-1 with TRBJ2-1; TRBD2 is a possible D gene (5 bases). The V end lost 1 base, the J end lost 2 bases, and 11 bases lay between the germline ends. This CDR3 contains 16 residues. Germline V gene lookup returns CDR1 KGHDR and CDR2 SFDVKD. The CDR3 loop is CATSDFGERTYNEQFF. CDR3 nucleotides: TGTGCCACCAGTGATTTCGGGGAAAGAACCTACAATGAGCAGTTCTTC.

This chain joins TRBV5-6 and TRBJ1-2; D uncertain. The ends were cut back, 3 bases at V and 5 bases at J, with 20 bases in the middle. The CDR3 runs 16 residues. Germline lookup yields CDR1 SGHDT and CDR2 YYEEEE. The CDR3 here is CASSSGMGWRSYGYTF. In DNA form, the CDR3 reads TGTGCCAGCAGCTCGGGGATGGGGTGGCGGTCTTATGGCTACACCTTC.

This sequence joins TRBV11-2 and TRBJ2-7; a possible D gene is TRBD2 (5 bases). CDR1 is SGHAT and CDR2 is FQNNGV in the germline V gene. The CDR3 has 14 residues. V was shortened by 1 base and J by 7 bases, with 14 bases between the two germline ends. The CDR3 loop is CASSLGHGIDEQYF. In nucleotides, the CDR3 is TGTGCCAGCAGCTTAGGACACGGGATTGATGAGCAGTACTTC.